This T cell receptor beta chain was obtained from a study of shared clonotypes between healthy human individuals. CDR1 and CDR2 from the germline V gene are MNHEY and SVGAGI. This CDR3 spans 15 amino acids. The ends were cut back, 1 base at V and 5 bases at J, with 15 bases in the middle. This clone has only one observation. The data were produced by immunoSEQ multiplex PCR, yet TCRdb's version contains in-frame clones alone and is incomplete. Of 650,000 to 700,000 clones listed, 90% were seen once; the top ten hold 30% to 40%. The donors were all Caucasian adults (living in Nashville, Tennessee). The chain employs TRBV6-5 and TRBJ2-7; TRBD2 might be the D (6 bases). The source is a man younger than 35 in good health. Some clones in this sample may be carry-over from other donors' samples. Sequencing input: memory CD8+ T cells from PBMCs. Subset noted: CD45RO+ cells pooled with CCR7-negative TemRA cells. Here the CDR3 DNA reads TGTGCCAGCAGTTACTACGCGGGGAAAGGCGACGAGCAGTACTTC. Amino acids: CASSYYAGKGDEQYF.